This T cell receptor (beta chain) is from a study of blood T cell repertoires in COVID-19. Study-level information: Whether acute or convalescent, the COVID-19 samples came from the United States, Italy and Spain.

The CDR3 loop spans 12 amino acids. Looked up from germline, CDR1 is SQVTM and CDR2 is ANQGSEA. V shed 5 bases and J shed 3 bases, with 8 bases lying between them. Source study methods: The assay estimated nucleated cells by amplifying reference gene primers. This table comes from immunoSEQ multiplex PCR, and its TCRdb copy is limited to in-frame clones, with some not included. V and J calls and clone size are those listed in that table; D and trimming were worked out from the DNA. The sample has 120,000 to 150,000 clones; around 89% are singletons. The sequence was collected from a human donor in a cohort sampled during active COVID-19. Source material: peripheral blood. The chain combines TRBV29-1 with TRBJ2-1, with D perhaps TRBD1 (6 bases). CDR3 bases: TGCAGCGTTACGGACAGCTACAATGAGCAGTTCTTC. Translation: CSVTDSYNEQFF.